The subject of this entry is one T cell receptor beta chain. No antigen is known for it. The record originates from a study of T cell repertoires in aging, cancer and after chemotherapy. Findings and caveats of the study: In cancer patients, declining TCR diversity with age involved lost richness and lost evenness. Age-matched healthy donors had significantly more diverse, less clonal blood TCR repertoires than untreated cancer patients. In each cancer cohort, median generation probability increased across chemotherapy, suggesting thymic output rebounded.

Amplification of TCR beta used genomic DNA extracted from peripheral blood. Germline CDR1 is GTSNPN and CDR2 is SVGIG (reference sequence). V lost 1 base to trimming and J lost 3 bases, with 7 bases between them. The CDR3 totals 13 residues. A mixed TRB-A/B primer pool amplified rearranged TRB by multiplex touch-down PCR. TCRdb reprocessed the multiplex PCR reads with MiXCR, giving one entry per CDR3 protein. The repertoire has thousands of distinct CDR3 sequences, 40% of them found once; the top ten carry 15%. The sample comprised blood. The receptor was derived from a human donor in good health. The chain uses TRBV30 and TRBJ1-5; D gene ambiguous. This CDR3 reads CAWSASDNQPQHF. The CDR3 DNA is TGTGCCTGGAGTGCCAGTGACAATCAGCCCCAGCATTTT.